The 26 T cell receptor beta chains in this list originate from one sample, sequenced in a study of cytomegalovirus exposure and HLA in healthy donors listed by TCRdb under 2017. The library was prepared using the immunoSEQ multiplex PCR assay. For the multiplex PCR, a mixture combining 60 forward primers for TCR Vbeta segments and 13 reverse primers for TCR Jbeta segments was used. The table was pulled from immuneACCESS by TCRdb, which kept in-frame rearrangements only. Such tables lose some clones; where checked, under half of the loss comes from unresolved V genes, and the rest has no known cause. The sample table includes tens of thousands of clones. The ten largest make up roughly 1.4% of the sample. The material sequenced was PBMCs. The receptors here all came from a man aged 25 to 40 in good health and CMV-seronegative.

The chain joins TRBV6-1 to TRBJ1-2; D unresolved. The CDR3 runs 10 residues. Deletions cut 4 bases from V and 8 bases from J, with 5 bases between. CDR1 and CDR2 from the germline V gene are MNHNS and SASEGT. CDR3 DNA: TGTGCCAGCAGTGTTCAGGGCTACACCTTC. Translated: CASSVQGYTF.

The chain employs TRBV14 and TRBJ2-1, with a possible D match to TRBD1 (5 bases). The CDR3 contains 16 residues. The V gene lost 1 base and the J gene lost 0 bases, with 10 bases spanning the gap. The germline V gene has CDR1 SGHDN and CDR2 FVKESK. In nucleotides, the CDR3 is TGTGCCAGCAGCCAAGGAACTGGACACTCCTACAATGAGCAGTTCTTC. Protein sequence: CASSQGTGHSYNEQFF.

The J gene is TRBJ2-7, the V gene TRBV27, with 7 nucleotides matching TRBD2. The germline CDR1 and CDR2 sequences are MNHEY and SMNVEV (reference sequence). Trimming at V came to 6 bases and at J to 1 base, leaving 6 bases not matched to a gene. The CDR3 consists of 14 residues. The CDR3 sequence is CASSPGRGSYEQYF. The CDR3 DNA sequence: TGTGCCAGCAGCCCTGGGAGGGGTTCCTACGAGCAGTACTTC.

V is TRBV6-5 and J is TRBJ2-2; D may be TRBD1 (5 bases). This CDR3 region has 15 residues. The V gene lost 6 bases and the J gene lost 1 base, with 12 bases spanning the gap. CDR1 and CDR2 (germline): MNHEY, SVGAGI. CDR3 nucleotide sequence: TGTGCCAGCAGACAGGTCGCGATGAACACCGGGGAGCTGTTTTTT. It is translated as CASRQVAMNTGELFF.

The CDR3: CSVPPGLVNNEQFF. The CDR3 DNA is TGCAGCGTGCCCCCGGGACTAGTTAACAATGAGCAGTTCTTC. V and J are TRBV29-1 and TRBJ2-1; 8 nucleotides line up with TRBD2. Losses at the gene ends were 6 bases for V and 5 bases for J; bases not matched to a gene: 9. Germline V gene sequence: CDR1 SQVTM, CDR2 ANQGSEA. The CDR3 is made up of 14 amino acids.

J is TRBJ2-5 and V is TRBV7-2; weak D call: TRBD2 (6 bases). Germline CDR1 and CDR2: SGHTA and FQGNSA. The CDR3 extends over 13 amino acids. V shed 1 base and J shed 7 bases, with 10 bases lying between them. CDR3 sequence reads: CASSLGSEGTQYF. The CDR3 DNA reads as TGTGCCAGCAGCTTAGGTTCGGAGGGGACCCAGTACTTC.

The chain couples TRBV6-5 to TRBJ2-5, with TRBD2 matching 9 bases. J lost 6 bases, V lost 2 bases, and 10 bases had no gene match. Germline CDR1 MNHEY, CDR2 SVGAGI. The CDR3 extends over 16 amino acids. The CDR3 nucleotides are TGTGCCAGCAGTTACGTTGGCGGGAGGGCCCTCCAGACCCAGTACTTC. Amino acid sequence: CASSYVGGRALQTQYF.

The genes are TRBV18 and TRBJ2-7, with D unresolved. CDR1 KGHSH and CDR2 LQKENI come from the germline V gene. Between the trimmed V and J ends, which lost 3 bases and 4 bases, there was a span of 10 bases. The CDR3 spans 13 residues. This CDR3 is CASSPPSLYEQYF. The CDR3 region has the DNA TGTGCCAGCTCACCTCCTTCCCTGTACGAGCAGTACTTC.

The CDR3 DNA follows: TGTGCCAGCAGTGTGGGGGGTTCACCCCTCCACTTT. Protein product: CASSVGGSPLHF. This chain joins TRBV6-1 and TRBJ1-6; TRBD1 is a possible D gene (5 bases). V gave up 4 bases and J gave up 9 bases, with 7 bases separating them. The CDR3 covers 12 residues. Germline V CDR1 and CDR2: MNHNS, SASEGT.

The chain couples TRBV7-8 to TRBJ1-5; no firm D call. V was pared by 3 bases and J by 1 base, with 13 bases between. The CDR3 is 16 residues long. The V gene's germline CDR1 is SGHVS and CDR2 FQNEAQ. CDR3 loop: CASSLGRGLSNQPQHF. The CDR3 DNA reads TGTGCCAGCAGCTTGGGGAGAGGGCTAAGCAATCAGCCCCAGCATTTT.

The V gene is TRBV7-2, the J gene TRBJ2-3; 8 bases agree with TRBD1. The CDR3 length is 14 residues. Germline CDR1 SGHTA, CDR2 FQGNSA. The trim removed 5 bases at V and 8 bases at J, leaving 9 bases unmatched. The CDR3 DNA sequence: TGTGCCAGCAGCCCTGGACAGGGTGGGGGTACGCAGTATTTT. Protein sequence: CASSPGQGGGTQYF.

The chain couples TRBV6-6 to TRBJ1-1, with D perhaps matching TRBD1 (6 bases). V was shortened by 0 bases and J by 4 bases, with 9 bases between the two germline ends. CDR1 MNHNY and CDR2 SVGAGI come from the germline V gene (reference sequence). CDR3 size: 14 residues. The DNA of the CDR3 is TGTGCCAGCAGTTACTCGGCAGGGGCCACTGAAGCTTTCTTT. It yields the protein CASSYSAGATEAFF.

CDR3 sequence (DNA): TGTGCCAGCAGCTACGGGACTAGCGGCTACGAGCAGTACTTC. Translation gives CASSYGTSGYEQYF. The genes are TRBV11-2 and TRBJ2-7, with 11 bases identical to TRBD2. This CDR3 is 14 amino acids long. The germline V gene has CDR1 SGHAT and CDR2 FQNNGV. V was pared by 4 bases and J by 3 bases, with 2 bases of the junction left unmatched. Complete variable domain (other parts from reference TRBV11-2 and TRBJ2-7): EAGVAQSPRYKIIEKRQSVAFWCNPISGHATLYWYQQILGQGPKLLIQFQNNGVVDDSQLPKDRFSAERLKGVDSTLKIQPAKLEDSAVYLCASSYGTSGYEQYFGPGTRLTVT.

The V gene is TRBV18, the J gene TRBJ1-5, with TRBD1 as a possible D gene (5 bases). The CDR3 has 15 amino acids. V lost 3 bases and J 0 bases, leaving 9 bases between the germline ends. Germline V lookup: CDR1 KGHSH, CDR2 LQKENI. The CDR3 spells CASSPDSNSNQPQHF. CDR3 sequence (DNA): TGTGCCAGCTCACCCGACAGTAATAGCAATCAGCCCCAGCATTTT.

CDR3 loop: CASSQDMAGVTDTQYF. The CDR3 DNA follows: TGCGCCAGCAGCCAAGATATGGCGGGAGTCACAGATACGCAGTATTTT. V and J are TRBV4-3 and TRBJ2-3; 7 bases agree with TRBD2. Germline V gene sequence: CDR1 LGHNA, CDR2 YSLEER. This CDR3 has 16 amino acids. The junction had 5 bases not matched to a gene; V was cut back by 0 bases and J by 2 bases.

V is TRBV4-3 and J is TRBJ1-2; D is uncertain. Looked up from germline, CDR1 is LGHNA and CDR2 is YSLEER. V was pared by 4 bases and J by 10 bases, with 22 bases between. The CDR3 is 15 amino acids. The CDR3 is CASSPNTGWVGDYTF. CDR3 coding DNA: TGCGCCAGCAGCCCCAATACCGGGTGGGTAGGCGACTACACCTTC.

The rearrangement joins TRBV4-2 to TRBJ2-2; 10 bases map to TRBD2. The CDR3 is 17 amino acids. Trimming cost V 0 bases and J 7 bases; bases outside gene matches: 8. CDR1 is LGHNA, CDR2 YNFKEQ, per germline. CDR3 loop: CASSQEASGRAYGELFF. The CDR3 DNA follows: TGTGCCAGCAGCCAAGAAGCGAGCGGGAGGGCCTACGGGGAGCTGTTTTTT.

The chain links TRBV2 to TRBJ2-2, with 9 bases matching TRBD2. V trimming: 4 bases; J trimming: 5 bases; junction bases outside the gene matches: 5. The CDR3 spans 15 residues. In germline, CDR1 is SNHLY, CDR2 FYNNEI. Written as DNA, the CDR3 is TGTGCCAGCAGTGCCGTAGCGGGAGAAACCGGGGAGCTGTTTTTT. Encoded protein: CASSAVAGETGELFF.

This chain joins TRBV5-6 and TRBJ2-2, with 9 bases identical to TRBD1. CDR3 length: 15 residues. Trimming cost V 4 bases and J 2 bases; bases outside gene matches: 3. Germline V gene data show CDR1 as SGHDT and CDR2 as YYEEEE. CDR3 amino acids: CASSRDRVNTGELFF. CDR3 sequence (DNA): TGTGCCAGCAGCCGGGACAGGGTAAACACCGGGGAGCTGTTTTTT. Together with reference TRBV5-6 and TRBJ2-2, the CDR3 gives the full variable domain: DAGVTQSPTHLIKTRGQQVTLRCSPKSGHDTVSWYQQALGQGPQFIFQYYEEEERQRGNFPDRFSGHQFPNYSSELNVNALLLGDSALYLCASSRDRVNTGELFFGEGSRLTVL.

V is TRBV10-3 and J is TRBJ2-3; 9 nucleotides line up with TRBD2. The CDR3 has 15 amino acids. V gave up 5 bases and J gave up 3 bases; unmatched junction bases: 6. The germline gives CDR1 ENHRY, CDR2 SYGVKD. Here the CDR3 reads CAISSTSGLTDTQYF. The CDR3 DNA reads as TGTGCCATCAGTTCCACTAGCGGGCTGACAGATACGCAGTATTTT.

V usage is TRBV6-5 and J usage is TRBJ2-7; D is unclear. CDR3 length: 15 residues. The V end was cut by 2 bases, the J end by 2 bases, with 13 bases between. Germline V gene lookup returns CDR1 MNHEY and CDR2 SVGAGI. The DNA of the CDR3 is TGTGCCAGCAGTTACAAAGCGAGTGGAACCTACGAGCAGTACTTC. Its translation: CASSYKASGTYEQYF.

The rearrangement links TRBV4-3 to TRBJ2-7; D remains ambiguous. The CDR3 is made up of 15 amino acids. In germline, CDR1 is LGHNA, CDR2 YSLEER. The V end was cut by 4 bases, the J end by 0 bases, with 13 bases between. The CDR3 reads CASSPGRTPSYEQYF. The DNA of the CDR3 is TGCGCCAGCAGCCCTGGGCGCACACCCTCCTACGAGCAGTACTTC.

Here the CDR3 DNA reads TGTGCCAGCAGCACGGGACAACCCGACGGGATTCAGTACTTC. The encoded protein is CASSTGQPDGIQYF. The rearrangement uses TRBV7-9 and TRBJ2-4, with TRBD1 as a possible D gene (6 bases). CDR3 length equals 14 residues. Trimming removed 5 bases at V and 10 bases at J, with 18 bases between. Germline lookup yields CDR1 SEHNR and CDR2 FQNEAQ (reference sequence).

The genes are TRBV4-1 and TRBJ2-2; the match to TRBD2 covers 8 bases. V lost 4 bases and J lost 6; bases outside the gene matches: 10. Per the germline V gene, CDR1 is MGHRA and CDR2 is YSYEKL. This CDR3 spans 16 amino acids. The CDR3 bases are TGCGCCAGCAGCCCTGTAGGGCGGGAGGATGCCGGGGAGCTGTTTTTT. Protein sequence: CASSPVGREDAGELFF.

The J gene is TRBJ1-6, the V gene TRBV28; D not certain. V lost 5 bases and J 13 bases, leaving 12 bases between the germline ends. The CDR3 sequence is 12 residues long. Per the germline V gene, CDR1 is MDHEN and CDR2 is SYDVKM. CDR3 nucleotides: TGTGCCAGCAGTGTCTCGGGAAGCCCCCTCCACTTT. Protein product: CASSVSGSPLHF. The variable domain in full, completed from reference TRBV28 and TRBJ1-6, reads DVKVTQSSRYLVKRTGEKVFLECVQDMDHENMFWYRQDPGLGLRLIYFSYDVKMKEKGDIPEGYSVSREKKERFSLILESASTNQTSMYLCASSVSGSPLHFGNGTRLTVT.

The chain recombines TRBV6-5 with TRBJ2-2; 10 nucleotides agree with TRBD2. Looked up from germline, CDR1 is MNHEY and CDR2 is SVGAGI. Unmatched junction bases numbered 5, after V lost 3 bases and J lost 7 bases. The CDR3 length is 15 residues. CDR3: CASSYGLAEVGELFF. The CDR3 coding sequence is TGTGCCAGCAGTTATGGACTAGCGGAGGTCGGGGAGCTGTTTTTT.